Listed below are T cell receptor beta chains from one sample, sequenced in a study of blood T cell repertoires in COVID-19. The data were produced by immunoSEQ multiplex PCR, yet TCRdb's version contains in-frame clones alone and is incomplete. The sample lists approximately 140,000 clones, 80% to 90% seen once, with roughly 12% in the top ten. The sample taken for sequencing was peripheral blood. These receptor sequences come from a man younger than 30 with COVID-19, enrolled during active disease. Each CDR3 is given with its conserved first and last residue. A D gene is named only where the DNA matches it firmly. Size is stated for part of the rows, as once, few or many counts, or as a class when the clone is expanded.

v_call	j_call	clone_size	d_call	cdr3_aa	cdr3_nt
TRBV27	TRBJ1-1	NA	NA	CASRRRSLNTEAFF	TGTGCCAGCCGCCGGAGGAGTTTGAACACTGAAGCTTTCTTT
TRBV11-2	TRBJ1-2	NA	NA	CASSLDLQGGAGYTF	TGTGCCAGCAGCTTAGACTTACAGGGTGGAGCTGGCTACACCTTC
TRBV18	TRBJ2-7	NA	TRBD1	CASSQDRAYEQYF	TGTGCCAGCTCGCAGGACAGGGCGTACGAGCAGTACTTC
TRBV6-5	TRBJ1-4	NA	NA	CASRFRDKLNEKLFF	TGTGCCAGCAGGTTCCGGGACAAACTTAATGAAAAACTGTTTTTT
TRBV7-9	TRBJ1-1	NA	NA	CASTTQGLEAFF	TGTGCCAGCACCACACAGGGTCTCGAAGCTTTCTTT
TRBV5-6	TRBJ2-3	NA	NA	CASSLGLSDTQYF	TGTGCCAGCAGCTTGGGTCTGTCAGATACGCAGTATTTT
TRBV10-1	TRBJ2-5	NA	NA	CASSLEGGTLGCQETQYF	TGCGCCAGCAGTCTTGAAGGGGGAACGCTCGGGTGCCAAGAGACCCAGTACTTC
TRBV3-1/TRBV3-2	TRBJ2-3	NA	NA	CASSRMVSSDTQYF	TGTGCCAGCAGCCGTATGGTTAGTTCAGATACGCAGTATTTT
TRBV4-3	TRBJ1-4	NA	NA	CASSQDFDSLNEKLLF	TGCGCCAGCAGCCAAGATTTCGACAGCCTAAATGAAAAACTGCTTTTT
TRBV7-9	TRBJ2-7	NA	TRBD1	CASSFPGTGILGYYEQYF	TGTGCCAGCAGCTTCCCCGGGACAGGGATTTTAGGGTACTACGAGCAGTACTTC
TRBV2	TRBJ1-1	NA	TRBD1	CASSVHRGFTEAFF	TGTGCCAGCAGTGTACACAGGGGATTCACTGAAGCTTTCTTT
TRBV15	TRBJ2-7	NA	TRBD1	CATSPITGGYEQYF	TGTGCCACCAGCCCTATAACAGGGGGCTACGAGCAGTACTTC
TRBV6-5	TRBJ2-1	NA	TRBD2	CASSPRAGAYNEQFF	TGTGCCAGCAGTCCTAGAGCGGGGGCCTACAATGAGCAGTTCTTC
TRBV7-2	TRBJ2-7	NA	NA	CASSLKSRVYEQYF	TGTGCCAGCAGCTTAAAATCGCGGGTCTACGAGCAGTACTTC
TRBV7-2	TRBJ1-2	NA	NA	CASSATGYGYTF	TGTGCCAGCAGCGCAACAGGATATGGCTACACCTTC
TRBV27	TRBJ2-5	NA	NA	CASSLIARDQETQYF	TGTGCCAGCAGTTTAATTGCCAGGGATCAAGAGACCCAGTACTTC
TRBV18	TRBJ1-1	NA	NA	CASSSAIGDKNTEAFF	TGTGCCAGCTCCTCAGCAATAGGGGACAAAAACACTGAAGCTTTCTTT
TRBV11-1	TRBJ2-7	NA	TRBD2	CASSERELAGRGEQYF	TGTGCCAGCAGCGAACGGGAACTAGCGGGAAGGGGGGAGCAGTACTTC
TRBV6-5	TRBJ2-7	NA	NA	CASRKQGFYEQYF	TGTGCCAGCAGAAAACAGGGTTTCTACGAGCAGTACTTC
TRBV5-1	TRBJ2-7	NA	TRBD1	CASSFGTGLNEQYF	TGCGCCAGCAGCTTTGGGACAGGGCTAAACGAGCAGTACTTC
TRBV5-1	TRBJ2-7	NA	TRBD1	CASSLRQGAYEQYF	TGCGCCAGCAGCTTGAGACAGGGGGCCTACGAGCAGTACTTC
TRBV30	TRBJ1-5	NA	TRBD1	CAWDRGGNQPQHF	TGTGCCTGGGACAGGGGTGGCAATCAGCCCCAGCATTTT
TRBV14	TRBJ1-3	NA	NA	CASSQYGTLGNTIYF	TGTGCCAGCAGCCAGTACGGGACACTTGGAAACACCATATATTTT
TRBV3-1/TRBV3-2	TRBJ2-7	NA	TRBD2	CASSPPSGRAYEQYF	TGTGCCAGCAGCCCCCCCAGCGGGAGGGCGTACGAGCAGTACTTC
TRBV6-2/TRBV6-3	TRBJ2-1	NA	TRBD1	CASSPAMTGGGNEQFF	TGTGCCAGCAGTCCCGCTATGACAGGGGGAGGCAATGAGCAGTTCTTC
TRBV3-1/TRBV3-2	TRBJ2-2	NA	NA	CASSQGPTGNTGELFF	TGTGCCAGCAGCCAAGGCCCGACAGGGAACACCGGGGAGCTGTTTTTT
TRBV24-1	TRBJ1-2	once	TRBD1	CATSALDRDDGYTF	TGTGCCACCAGTGCTTTGGACAGGGATGATGGCTACACCTTC
TRBV7-2	TRBJ1-3	NA	NA	CASSPSGTPGNTIYF	TGTGCCAGCAGCCCATCCGGGACACCGGGAAACACCATATATTTT
TRBV11-3	TRBJ2-3	NA	TRBD2	CASSLGLAGGPSTDTQYF	TGTGCCAGCAGCTTGGGGCTAGCGGGAGGCCCCAGCACAGATACGCAGTATTTT
TRBV5-6	TRBJ1-5	NA	TRBD1	CASSLAWDRICSSNQPQHF	TGTGCCAGCAGCTTGGCCTGGGACAGGATCTGTTCAAGCAATCAGCCCCAGCATTTT